The 29 T cell receptor beta chains below were found in one sample sequenced in a study of radiotherapy plus CTLA-4 blockade in lung cancer. The table came from immunoSEQ multiplex PCR; TCRdb's copy has only in-frame clones and leaves some out. Seen here are just under 60,000 clones, about 72% observed once, and the top ten hold roughly 8.7%. Source: peripheral blood, taken from a patient treated with radiotherapy plus ipilimumab. Source of these receptors: a human donor with non-small cell lung cancer whose response to radiotherapy plus ipilimumab could not be evaluated.

This clone was recorded a few times. The chain uses TRBV28 and TRBJ2-1, with D maybe TRBD2 (7 bases). The CDR3 loop spans 14 amino acids. Germline CDR1 is MDHEN and CDR2 is SYDVKM. V dropped 2 bases and J dropped 7 bases, with 12 bases sitting between them. The DNA for the CDR3 is TGTGCCAGCAGTTTAGGGGGGGCGCGTAATGAGCAGTTCTTC. Protein: CASSLGGARNEQFF.

The V call is TRBV23-1, the J call TRBJ1-5, with TRBD1 as a possible D gene (6 bases). TRBV23-1 is an ORF, and what it does is uncertain. V was clipped by 2 bases and J by 0 bases, with 14 bases between them. The CDR3 has 17 amino acids. The CDR3 nucleotides read TGCGCCAGCAGTCAACCTGAGGACAGCTATAGCAATCAGCCCCAGCATTTT. Protein product: CASSQPEDSYSNQPQHF.

This clone has a handful of counts. The chain combines TRBV11-1 with TRBJ1-5; D may be TRBD1 (6 bases). Germline CDR1 reads SGHAT; CDR2 reads FQDESV (reference sequence). Trimming took off 4 bases at V and 1 base at J, with 8 bases between the two ends. The CDR3 has 14 residues. As DNA, the CDR3 is TGTGCCAGCAGCTCCGACAGGAGCAATCAGCCCCAGCATTTT. This codes for CASSSDRSNQPQHF.

The rearrangement uses TRBV6-5 and TRBJ2-5, with D possibly being TRBD2 (5 bases). Trimming took off 6 bases at V and 0 bases at J, with 8 bases between the two ends. This CDR3 is built from 13 residues. Germline values: CDR1 MNHEY, CDR2 SVGAGI. The CDR3 here is CASRWRYQETQYF. The DNA of the CDR3 is TGTGCCAGCAGGTGGAGGTACCAAGAGACCCAGTACTTC.

The rearrangement links TRBV7-2 to TRBJ2-5; no clear D. Deletions cut 2 bases from V and 5 bases from J, with 15 bases between. Germline CDR1 and CDR2: SGHTA and FQGNSA. The CDR3 has 15 amino acids. The chain's CDR3 is CASSLSSAAVETQYF. The DNA of the CDR3 is TGTGCCAGCAGCTTAAGCTCAGCTGCGGTGGAGACCCAGTACTTC. The whole variable domain, remainder taken from reference TRBV7-2 and TRBJ2-5, is GAGVSQSPSNKVTEKGKDVELRCDPISGHTALYWYRQSLGQGLEFLIYFQGNSAPDKSGLPSDRFSAERTGGSVSTLTIQRTQQEDSAVYLCASSLSSAAVETQYFGPGTRLLVL.

This chain uses TRBV20-1 with TRBJ1-1, with D uncertain. CDR1 DFQATT and CDR2 SNEGSKA come from the germline V gene (reference sequence). The V end was cut by 0 bases, the J end by 6 bases, with 5 bases between. This CDR3 contains 11 residues. The CDR3 DNA sequence: TGCAGTGCTAGAGATAATCCTGAAGCTTTCTTT. Its translation is CSARDNPEAFF.

The genes are TRBV6-5 and TRBJ1-2; D ambiguous. Germline V lookup: CDR1 MNHEY, CDR2 SVGAGI. The CDR3 has 13 amino acids. Trimming took 0 bases from V and 5 from J, leaving 7 bases between them. The DNA of the CDR3 is TGTGCCAGCAGTTACTCTAGTGATTATGGCTACACCTTC. Translating it yields CASSYSSDYGYTF.

The chain recombines TRBV9 with TRBJ2-3; D may be TRBD2 (5 bases). Trimming removed 3 bases at V and 3 bases at J, with 17 bases between. The germline gives CDR1 SGDLS, CDR2 YYNGEE. The CDR3 runs to 16 residues. The CDR3 DNA sequence: TGTGCCAGCAGCGCAGACAACCTAGCTAGGACAGATACGCAGTATTTT. Translated, it gives CASSADNLARTDTQYF.

The chain recombines TRBV15 with TRBJ1-2; possible D gene TRBD1, 6 bases. V was trimmed by 1 base and J by 0 bases, leaving 12 bases between them. Germline lookup yields CDR1 LNHNV and CDR2 YYDKDF (reference sequence). This CDR3 is 16 amino acids long. The DNA for the CDR3 is TGTGCCACCAGCAGAGCGTTACAGGGAACTAACTATGGCTACACCTTC. It specifies CATSRALQGTNYGYTF.

This clone came up a few times. The chain is built from TRBV19 and TRBJ1-2; no firm D call. This CDR3 has 12 amino acids. V shed 7 bases and J shed 0 bases, with 6 bases lying between them. The V gene's germline CDR1 is LNHDA and CDR2 SQIVND (reference sequence). The CDR3 DNA follows: TGTGCCAGTAAAGCGACTAACTATGGCTACACCTTC. Protein: CASKATNYGYTF.

The chain recombines TRBV7-7 with TRBJ2-3; 7 bases match TRBD1. This CDR3 is built from 15 residues. Germline V gives CDR1 SSHAT, CDR2 FNYEAQ (reference sequence). V shed 6 bases and J 2 bases; nucleotides not matched to a gene: 8. This CDR3 reads CASSRGGGLTDTQYF. CDR3 nucleotide sequence: TGTGCCAGCAGTCGAGGGGGCGGCCTCACAGATACGCAGTATTTT.

The chain has TRBV28 and TRBJ2-5; 13 bases are shared with TRBD2. The V and J ends lost 5 bases and 5 bases, in that order; junction bases with no gene match: 8. CDR3 length: 16 residues. Germline lookup yields CDR1 MDHEN and CDR2 SYDVKM. The DNA of the CDR3 is TGTGCCAGCAGTGTAACTAGCGGGGGGGCCGGGGAGACCCAGTACTTC. Encoded protein: CASSVTSGGAGETQYF.

This clone was seen just once. CDR3 DNA: TGCGCCAGCAGCCCCTTAGGGACAGGAGGTTTCAATGAGCAGTTCTTC. Translated, it gives CASSPLGTGGFNEQFF. The chain joins TRBV5-1 to TRBJ2-1, with 8 bases lining up with TRBD1. Unmatched junction bases numbered 12, after V lost 4 bases and J lost 6 bases. Germline V lookup: CDR1 SGHRS, CDR2 YFSETQ. The CDR3 totals 16 residues.

V is TRBV11-3 and J is TRBJ2-7; 7 bases agree with TRBD1. Germline lookup yields CDR1 SGHNT and CDR2 YENEEA. The V gene end was trimmed by 4 bases and the J gene end by 3 bases; junction bases not matched to a gene: 3. The CDR3 contains 13 residues. CDR3 coding DNA: TGTGCCAGCAGCTCACGGACAGGCTACGAGCAGTACTTC. It translates to CASSSRTGYEQYF.

This clone was seen only once. This chain joins TRBV9 and TRBJ2-3; 7 bases agree with TRBD2. Trimming at V came to 4 bases and at J to 1 base, leaving 6 bases not matched to a gene. The CDR3 sequence is 15 residues long. Germline V CDR1 and CDR2: SGDLS, YYNGEE. As DNA, the CDR3 is TGTGCCAGCAGCCCAGGGACTATCCGCACAGATACGCAGTATTTT. The encoded protein is CASSPGTIRTDTQYF.

This clone was seen a handful of times. The chain links TRBV9 to TRBJ2-7; 7 bases are a match to TRBD1. The germline gives CDR1 SGDLS, CDR2 YYNGEE. There are 13 residues in the CDR3. The junction had 4 bases not matched to a gene; V was cut back by 3 bases and J by 4 bases. CDR3 sequence reads: CASSGQGPYEQYF. The CDR3 region has the DNA TGTGCCAGCAGCGGACAGGGACCTTACGAGCAGTACTTC.

The DNA for the CDR3 is TGTGCCAGCAGTTTCCGACACCTATCCTACGAGCAGTACTTC. Amino acid sequence: CASSFRHLSYEQYF. The chain uses TRBV6-1 and TRBJ2-7; D gene ambiguous. Germline values: CDR1 MNHNS, CDR2 SASEGT. The V gene lost 5 bases and the J gene lost 1 base, with 12 bases spanning the gap. This CDR3 spans 14 amino acids.

The chain links TRBV30 to TRBJ2-1, with TRBD2 matching over 12 bases. V shed 5 bases and J 3 bases; nucleotides not matched to a gene: 5. Germline V gene sequence: CDR1 GTSNPN, CDR2 SVGIG (reference sequence). CDR3 length equals 15 residues. CDR3 region: CAWCSGLAGYNEQFF. The CDR3 nucleotides read TGTGCCTGGTGCTCGGGACTAGCGGGCTACAATGAGCAGTTCTTC.

The chain links TRBV7-8 to TRBJ1-2; no firm D call. Trimming removed 5 bases at V and 7 bases at J, with 11 bases between. CDR1 is SGHVS and CDR2 is FQNEAQ in the germline V gene. This CDR3 is 12 amino acids long. CDR3 region: CASSQDSGGYTF. CDR3 nucleotide sequence: TGTGCCAGCAGCCAAGACTCCGGTGGCTACACCTTC.

This clone was seen a handful of times. This chain uses TRBV6-6 with TRBJ1-1; 8 bases align to TRBD1. CDR1 is MNHNY and CDR2 is SVGAGI in the germline V gene (reference sequence). V was clipped by 3 bases and J by 2 bases; unmatched bases: 8. The CDR3 loop spans 16 amino acids. The CDR3 sequence: CASSYYDRGGNTEAFF. The DNA of the CDR3 is TGTGCCAGCAGTTATTACGACAGGGGAGGAAACACTGAAGCTTTCTTT.

J is TRBJ1-1 and V is TRBV10-3, with TRBD1 matching 9 bases. The CDR3 is 16 amino acids. Trimming removed 3 bases from V and 6 bases from J; junction bases left unmatched: 11. Germline CDR1 and CDR2: ENHRY and SYGVKD. The CDR3 coding sequence is TGTGCCATCAGTGACCCGGGACAGGGTGCTTGGCCTGAAGCTTTCTTT. This sequence encodes CAISDPGQGAWPEAFF.

The chain recombines TRBV7-9 with TRBJ1-3; D might be TRBD1 (5 bases). Germline loops: CDR1 SEHNR, CDR2 FQNEAQ (reference sequence). Between the trimmed V and J ends, which lost 0 bases and 0 bases, there was a span of 6 bases. CDR3 length: 15 residues. The CDR3 coding sequence is TGTGCCAGCAGCTTAGCGGGGCGCTCTGGAAACACCATATATTTT. Its protein is CASSLAGRSGNTIYF.

This clone has only a few counts. The chain employs TRBV19 and TRBJ1-2; TRBD1 matches at 8 bases. Unmatched junction bases numbered 5, after V lost 3 bases and J lost 8 bases. From germline, CDR1 is LNHDA and CDR2 SQIVND (reference sequence). The CDR3 covers 13 residues. The CDR3 reads CASSMRTGWGYTF. The DNA of the CDR3 is TGTGCCAGTAGTATGCGGACAGGGTGGGGCTACACCTTC.

The rearrangement uses TRBV27 and TRBJ2-7, with D possibly being TRBD1 (7 bases). The CDR3 is made up of 16 amino acids. Trimming cost V 4 bases and J 5 bases, with 21 bases left between them. Per the germline V gene, CDR1 is MNHEY and CDR2 is SMNVEV (reference sequence). DNA for the CDR3: TGTGCCAGCAGTTCGCCCCTAGGGCAGGGGGGCCACGAGCAGTACTTC. It is translated as CASSSPLGQGGHEQYF.

The chain uses TRBV6-1 and TRBJ2-3, with D possibly TRBD2 on 6 matching bases. The V gene's germline CDR1 is MNHNS and CDR2 SASEGT. Trimming took 10 bases from V and 1 from J, leaving 15 bases between them. CDR3 length equals 14 residues. The CDR3 spells CAIAGSLGTDTQYF. The DNA for the CDR3 is TGTGCCATCGCGGGGTCCCTCGGCACAGATACGCAGTATTTT.

This chain uses TRBV7-2 with TRBJ2-2; 7 bases match TRBD2. The CDR3 runs to 16 residues. The V gene's germline CDR1 is SGHTA and CDR2 FQGNSA. V lost 5 bases to trimming and J lost 0 bases; unmatched junction nucleotides: 6. CDR3 DNA sequence: TGTGCCAGCAGCAAGAGCGGGGTTTCGAACACCGGGGAGCTGTTTTTT. It specifies CASSKSGVSNTGELFF.

The chain links TRBV4-3 to TRBJ2-7, with 7 bases lining up with TRBD1. Germline CDR1 LGHNA, CDR2 YSLEER. The J segment lost 2 bases and the V segment lost 1 base, leaving 8 bases of the junction unmatched. The CDR3 spans 16 residues. For the CDR3, the DNA is TGCGCCAGCAGCCAAGGTACAGGGGTAATTACCTACGAGCAGTACTTC. It translates to CASSQGTGVITYEQYF.

This sequence joins TRBV25-1 and TRBJ1-4; D uncertain. Germline V gene sequence: CDR1 MGHDK, CDR2 SYGVNS. Trimming left V 2 bases short and J 1 base short, with 2 bases between. The CDR3 is 13 residues long. This CDR3 is CASSELTNEKLFF. The CDR3 nucleotides are TGTGCCAGCAGTGAACTAACTAATGAAAAACTGTTTTTT.

The chain has TRBV6-4 and TRBJ2-5, with 7 bases aligning to TRBD1. Gene TRBJ2-7 matches the end of the DNA better, so the J call may be wrong. The CDR3 covers 15 residues. Germline lookup yields CDR1 MRHNA and CDR2 SNTAGT. The CDR3 loop reads CASSDKGQSSYEQYF. As DNA, the CDR3 is TGTGCCAGCAGTGACAAGGGACAGAGCTCCTACGAGCAGTACTTC.